This TCR beta chain appears in the sequencing data of a study of human T cells and chemical hapten exposure. Overall study context: Each patch test put 0.01% DPC on the upper back, and results were read at 6 days.

Deletions cut 8 bases from V and 2 bases from J, with 19 bases between. The CDR3 covers 15 residues. From germline, CDR1 is MNHEY and CDR2 SVGAGI. TCRdb re-analysed the RACE reads in MiXCR, keeping a single row per CDR3 protein. The sample holds around 200,000 distinct CDR3 sequences, about 22% seen once. Study-wide points: The number of TCRs over 1 in 1000 frequency stayed unchanged after DPC.

With regard to this clonotype: Antigen: not known.

The time point was: patch test 3, about 24 weeks after DPC sensitization. This sample's treatment: therapeutic diphenylcyclopropenone sensitization with weekly scalp DPC. Those who donated were patients with alopecia, 18 to 70 years of age, and suitable for DPC. The chain combines TRBV6-5 with TRBJ2-7, with D perhaps assigned TRBD1 or TRBD2 (6 bases each). The specimen comprised whole blood, sampled in connection with sensitization to the hapten diphenylcyclopropenone (DPC). The sequence derives from a woman aged 40 to 55 with alopecia areata. Some clones in this sample may be carry-over from other donors' samples. The CDR3 is CASSPLGRDTYEQYF. The CDR3 DNA sequence: TGTGCCAGCTCACCCTTGGGGCGGGACACCTACGAGCAGTACTTC.